This is a list of T cell receptor beta chains from one sample in a study of shared clonotypes between healthy human individuals. Clones were read by immunoSEQ multiplex PCR, and TCRdb kept only the in-frame ones, dropping some. The sample lists fewer than 2.5 million clones; approximately 93% were seen once. The sequencing input was naive CD4+ T cells from PBMCs. These receptors all stem from a man younger than 35 in good health. Some clones in this sample may be carry-over from other donors' samples. Each CDR3 is given with its conserved first and last residue. The D gene is left open where the match is weak. A clone size is listed for some rows: how often the clone was seen (once, few, many), or a class if it is expanded.

size,J,D,V,DNA,CDR3
.,TRBJ1-1,.,TRBV19,TGTGCCAGTACCCACCGGGGTGGGACTGAAGCTTTCTTT,CASTHRGGTEAFF
.,TRBJ2-7,TRBD2,TRBV6-4,TGTGCCAGCAGTGGTTTCGGGACTAGCGGGAGGGCCTTCCACGAGCAGTACTTC,CASSGFGTSGRAFHEQYF
.,TRBJ2-7,TRBD2,TRBV5-1,TGCGCCAGCAGCCGGGTAAGCGGGAATACCGTCTACGAGCAGTACTTC,CASSRVSGNTVYEQYF
.,TRBJ1-5,.,TRBV7-8,TGTGCCAGCAGCCCCTGGGAAGCTAGCAATCAGCCCCAGCATTTT,CASSPWEASNQPQHF
.,TRBJ2-5,.,TRBV7-2,TGTGCCAGCAGCTTCTTCAGTTTCAAAGAGACCCAGTACTTC,CASSFFSFKETQYF
.,TRBJ1-1,.,TRBV6-5,TGTGCCAGCACCACCTCTGGGGGGAACGCTTTCTTT,CASTTSGGNAFF
.,TRBJ1-6,.,TRBV30,TGTGCCTGGAGGGTAAAAGAGGGTTCACCCCTCCACTTT,CAWRVKEGSPLHF
.,TRBJ1-2,.,TRBV5-6,TGTGCCAGCAGCTTTGACGGGAAGAACTATGGCTACACCTTC,CASSFDGKNYGYTF
.,TRBJ2-6,.,TRBV11-3,TGTGCCAGCAGCTCCCCTGCCGGGCTCAGGGGGGCCAACGTCCTGACTTTC,CASSSPAGLRGANVLTF
.,TRBJ2-5,.,TRBV28,TGTGCCAGCACCTTGGCAGGAGTATGGGAGACCCAGTACTTC,CASTLAGVWETQYF
.,TRBJ2-7,.,TRBV20-1,TGCAGTGCTAGAGATCAGTACGAGCAGTACTTC,CSARDQYEQYF
.,TRBJ1-2,.,TRBV5-1,TGCGCCAGCAGCTCAGGGGCCGGAGCTAACTATGGCTACACCTTC,CASSSGAGANYGYTF
.,TRBJ2-5,.,TRBV10-1,TGCGCCAGCAGTGGCCCCGCGAGAGAGACCCAGTACTTC,CASSGPARETQYF
.,TRBJ2-3,TRBD2,TRBV30,TGTGCCTGTACCCGAGCGGGATTTAGAGATACGCAGTATTTT,CACTRAGFRDTQYF
.,TRBJ2-3,.,TRBV5-1,TGCGCCAGCAGCATCGGGACCCCACGAGGAAATACGCAGTATTTT,CASSIGTPRGNTQYF
.,TRBJ2-6,.,TRBV5-1,TGCGCCAGCCGGTCGGGGCCTGGGGCCAACGTCCTGACTTTC,CASRSGPGANVLTF
.,TRBJ2-4,TRBD1,TRBV5-1,TGCGCCAGCAGCTCCGGGACAGGGAACATTCAGTACTTC,CASSSGTGNIQYF
once,TRBJ1-5,.,TRBV2,TGTGCCAGCAGTGAGGGGGCGATTTATCAGCCCCAGCATTTT,CASSEGAIYQPQHF
.,TRBJ2-7,.,TRBV27,TGTGCCAGCAGTTTAGCGCTCCGGACCGGGAAGTACTTC,CASSLALRTGKYF
.,TRBJ1-5,.,TRBV4-1,TGCGCCAGCAAAGGCAGTAATCAGCCCCAGCATTTT,CASKGSNQPQHF
.,TRBJ2-1,.,TRBV7-3,TGTGCCAGCAGCTTATCAGGGAGTGATGAGCAGTTCTTC,CASSLSGSDEQFF
.,TRBJ2-7,.,TRBV27,TGTGCCAGCAGTTTTCGTGGACAACCCCAGTACTTC,CASSFRGQPQYF
.,TRBJ2-7,TRBD1,TRBV28,TGTGCCAGCATCTCCGGGACAGGGGGCTACGAGCAGTACTTC,CASISGTGGYEQYF
.,TRBJ1-2,TRBD1,TRBV28,TGTGCCAGCAGACAGGGACAGGTTGAGGGCTACACCTTC,CASRQGQVEGYTF
once,TRBJ2-1,TRBD2,TRBV15,TGTGCCACCAGCAGAGGGCGGGGGGCGCGTGCCGATGAGCAGTTCTTC,CATSRGRGARADEQFF
.,TRBJ2-6,.,TRBV27,TGTGCCAGCAGTCGACGGGGATCCGGGGCCAACGTCCTGACTTTC,CASSRRGSGANVLTF
.,TRBJ1-2,TRBD1,TRBV6-5,TGTGCCAGCAGTCTAGACAGGGTGAACTATGGCTACACCTTC,CASSLDRVNYGYTF
.,TRBJ2-1,TRBD1,TRBV4-1,TGCGCCAGCAGCCAGTCAGGACAGGCGACCTACAATGAGCAGTTCTTC,CASSQSGQATYNEQFF
once,TRBJ1-5,.,TRBV30,TGTGCCTGGAGTGCAGCAGGAAATCAGCCCCAGCATTTT,CAWSAAGNQPQHF
.,TRBJ1-4,.,TRBV4-2,TGTGCCAGCAGCCTAGCAGGATCAACTAATGAAAAACTGTTTTTT,CASSLAGSTNEKLFF
.,TRBJ2-7,.,TRBV11-1,TGTGCCAGCAGCTTAGGGGTCATAAGCGGCGAGCAGTACTTC,CASSLGVISGEQYF
few,TRBJ2-2,.,TRBV29-1,TGCAGCGTTCGTCCGAACACCGGGGAGCTGTTTTTT,CSVRPNTGELFF
.,TRBJ2-7,TRBD2,TRBV5-1,TGCGCCAGCAGCCCAACCCTATACGGGACTAGCGGGAGAGGCGAGCAGTACTTC,CASSPTLYGTSGRGEQYF
.,TRBJ2-3,.,TRBV5-1,TGCGCCAGCAGTGTTGGTTCTTCCGGCACAGATACGCAGTATTTT,CASSVGSSGTDTQYF
few,TRBJ1-3,.,TRBV7-6,TGTGCCAGCAGTACGGGACACCGGAGGGGAAACACCATATATTTT,CASSTGHRRGNTIYF
once,TRBJ2-3,TRBD2,TRBV4-3,TGCGCCAGCAGCCAGGCAACTAGCGGGCCCACAGATACGCAGTATTTT,CASSQATSGPTDTQYF
.,TRBJ2-7,.,TRBV28,TGTGCCAGCAGTTTATCGGGGGGCTCGGGCGAGCAGTACTTC,CASSLSGGSGEQYF
.,TRBJ2-5,.,TRBV7-9,TGTGCCAGCAGCTTAGGAGGGGACAAAGAGACCCAGTACTTC,CASSLGGDKETQYF
.,TRBJ2-3,TRBD2,TRBV5-6,TGTGCCAGCAGCGGGTCTGGGAGGGATACAGATACGCAGTATTTT,CASSGSGRDTDTQYF
.,TRBJ2-5,TRBD2,TRBV5-1,TGCGCCAGCAGCCCTACTAGCGGGATGGGAGAGACCCAGTACTTC,CASSPTSGMGETQYF
.,TRBJ1-5,.,TRBV6-5,TGTGCCAGCAGCACGACAGGAATTAATCAGCCCCAGCATTTT,CASSTTGINQPQHF
.,TRBJ2-5,.,TRBV21-1,TGTGCCAGCAGCAAAACCGACTCAAGGGTAGAGACCCAGTACTTC,CASSKTDSRVETQYF
few,TRBJ1-5,TRBD1,TRBV18,TGTGCCAGTTCACAGGGGGCGGATCAGCCCCAGCATTTT,CASSQGADQPQHF
.,TRBJ2-1,.,TRBV15,TGTGCCACCAGCGGCCGGGACTTGAACAATGAGCAGTTCTTC,CATSGRDLNNEQFF
.,TRBJ1-2,.,TRBV21-1,TGTGCCAGCAGCGCAAAACGTTCAGGATACAACTATGGCTACACCTTC,CASSAKRSGYNYGYTF
.,TRBJ2-7,TRBD2,TRBV13,TGTGCCAGCAGCCCGAGACTAGCGGGAGCCGACGAGCAGTACTTC,CASSPRLAGADEQYF
.,TRBJ2-5,.,TRBV18,TGTGCCAGCTCACGGGAGGAGGAGACCCAGTACTTC,CASSREEETQYF
.,TRBJ1-2,TRBD1,TRBV19,TGTGCCAGTAGCCCAAGAACGGGACAGGGTGGTGGCTACACCTTC,CASSPRTGQGGGYTF
.,TRBJ2-2,.,TRBV9,TGTGCCAGCAGCGTACGGGGGCCCAGGGCCAACACCGGGGAGCTGTTTTTT,CASSVRGPRANTGELFF
.,TRBJ2-7,.,TRBV11-1,TGTGCCAGCAGTCCCGTAGCGGCTGTCTACGAGCAGTACTTC,CASSPVAAVYEQYF
few,TRBJ1-1,.,TRBV15,TGTGCCACCAGCAGAGGCGGGACATACACTGAAGCTTTCTTT,CATSRGGTYTEAFF
.,TRBJ2-1,TRBD2,TRBV7-2,TGTGCCAGCAGCCCCTTCAGCGGGAGATCCTACAATGAGCAGTTCTTC,CASSPFSGRSYNEQFF
.,TRBJ1-1,.,TRBV30,TGTGCCTGGAGTGTGAGGGGTGAAGCTTTCTTT,CAWSVRGEAFF
once,TRBJ2-3,TRBD2,TRBV5-6,TGTGCCAGCAGCGTAACTAGCGGGAGTGGGACAGATACGCAGTATTTT,CASSVTSGSGTDTQYF
once,TRBJ2-2,TRBD1,TRBV5-1,TGCGCCAGCAGACCCCCGGGACAGGCGAACACCGGGGAGCTGTTTTTT,CASRPPGQANTGELFF